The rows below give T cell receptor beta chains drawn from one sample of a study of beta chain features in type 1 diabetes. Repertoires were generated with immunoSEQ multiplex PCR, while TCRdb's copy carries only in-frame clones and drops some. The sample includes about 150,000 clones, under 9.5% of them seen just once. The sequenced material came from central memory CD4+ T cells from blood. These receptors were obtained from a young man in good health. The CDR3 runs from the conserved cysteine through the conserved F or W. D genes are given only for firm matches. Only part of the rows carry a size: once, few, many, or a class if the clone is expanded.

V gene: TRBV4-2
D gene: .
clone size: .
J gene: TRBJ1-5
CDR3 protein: CASSLDSSGPQHF
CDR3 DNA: TGTGCCAGCAGCTTGGACAGCTCCGGGCCCCAGCATTTT

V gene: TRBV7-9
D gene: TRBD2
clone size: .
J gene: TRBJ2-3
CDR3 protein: CASSPPKAGVADTQYF
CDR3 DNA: TGTGCCAGCAGCCCACCAAAAGCGGGAGTGGCAGATACGCAGTATTTT

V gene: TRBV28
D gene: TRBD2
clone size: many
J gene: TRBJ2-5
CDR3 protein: CASTPGLAGSRETQYF
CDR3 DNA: TGTGCCAGCACTCCCGGACTAGCGGGATCTCGGGAGACCCAGTACTTC

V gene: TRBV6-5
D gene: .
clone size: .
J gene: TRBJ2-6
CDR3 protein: CASSYTPGAVANVLTF
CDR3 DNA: TGTGCCAGCAGTTACACCCCAGGTGCAGTGGCCAACGTCCTGACTTTC

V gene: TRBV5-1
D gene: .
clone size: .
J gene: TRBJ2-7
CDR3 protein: CASGNGGTYEQYF
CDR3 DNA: TGCGCCAGCGGCAATGGCGGAACCTACGAGCAGTACTTC

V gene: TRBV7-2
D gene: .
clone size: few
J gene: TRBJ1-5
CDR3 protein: CASSFYRVGNQPQHF
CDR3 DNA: TGTGCCAGCAGCTTCTACAGGGTGGGCAATCAGCCCCAGCATTTT

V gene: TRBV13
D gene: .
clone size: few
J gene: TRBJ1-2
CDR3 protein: CASSLGGPQGLSGYTF
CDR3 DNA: TGTGCCAGCAGCTTAGGAGGGCCACAGGGTCTTAGCGGCTACACCTTC

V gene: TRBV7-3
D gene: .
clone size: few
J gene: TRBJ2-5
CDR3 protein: CASSIQGRETQYF
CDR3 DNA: TGTGCCAGCAGCATCCAGGGTAGAGAGACCCAGTACTTC

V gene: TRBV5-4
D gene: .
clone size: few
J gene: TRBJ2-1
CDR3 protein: CASSPRSLDYNEQFF
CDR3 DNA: TGTGCCAGCAGCCCGCGATCTCTTGACTACAATGAGCAGTTCTTC

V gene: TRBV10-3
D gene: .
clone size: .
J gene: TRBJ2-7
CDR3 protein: CAIGSRGEQYF
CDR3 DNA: TGTGCCATCGGGTCAAGGGGCGAGCAGTACTTC

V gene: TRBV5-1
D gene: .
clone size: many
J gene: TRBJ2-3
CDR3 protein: CASSLGGYTDTQYF
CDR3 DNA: TGCGCCAGCAGCTTGGGAGGGTACACAGATACGCAGTATTTT

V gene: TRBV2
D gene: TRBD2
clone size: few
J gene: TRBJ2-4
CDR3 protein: CASSEGLAGGRSHF
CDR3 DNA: TGTGCCAGCAGTGAGGGTCTAGCGGGGGGGCGTTCGCACTTC

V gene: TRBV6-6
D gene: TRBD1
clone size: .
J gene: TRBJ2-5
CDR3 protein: CASSYAGQGGETQYF
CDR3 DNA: TGTGCCAGCAGTTATGCGGGACAGGGGGGAGAGACCCAGTACTTC

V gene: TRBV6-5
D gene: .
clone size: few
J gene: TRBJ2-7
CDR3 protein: CASSYSARAAYEQYF
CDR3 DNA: TGTGCCAGCAGTTACTCGGCCAGGGCCGCCTACGAGCAGTACTTC

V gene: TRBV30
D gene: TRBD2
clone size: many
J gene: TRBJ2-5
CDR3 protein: CAWSLTSGRETQYF
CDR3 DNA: TGTGCCTGGAGTCTGACTAGCGGTCGAGAGACCCAGTACTTC

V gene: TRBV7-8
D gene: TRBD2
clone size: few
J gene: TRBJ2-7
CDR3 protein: CASSFGDSGRYEQYF
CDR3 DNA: TGTGCCAGCAGCTTCGGTGATAGCGGGAGATACGAGCAGTACTTC

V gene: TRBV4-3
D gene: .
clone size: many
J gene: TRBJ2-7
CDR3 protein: CASSQGYSYEQYF
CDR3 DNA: TGCGCCAGCAGCCAAGGTTATTCCTACGAGCAGTACTTC

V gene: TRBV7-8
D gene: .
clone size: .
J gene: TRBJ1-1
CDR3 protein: CASSGQGNTEAFF
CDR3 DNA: TGTGCCAGCAGCGGTCAGGGCAACACTGAAGCTTTCTTT

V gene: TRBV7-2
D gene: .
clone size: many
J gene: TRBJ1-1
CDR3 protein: CASSPSGQNTEAFF
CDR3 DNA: TGTGCCAGCAGCCCGTCGGGACAGAACACTGAAGCTTTCTTT

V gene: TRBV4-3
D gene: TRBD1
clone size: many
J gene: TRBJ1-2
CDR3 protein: CASSQSGQGTDGYTF
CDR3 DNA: TGCGCCAGCAGCCAATCTGGACAGGGGACTGATGGCTACACCTTC